This paragraph covers one TCR beta chain sequence. Its antigen is currently not known. The sample holds no much larger clone one base away, and base qualities are not on file. These data originate in a study of persistence of HIV-infected CD4 T cells (dated by TCRdb to 2018 to 2020). About the study as a whole: CMV- and HIV-1 Gag-responding CD4+ T cells were isolated from ART-treated individuals so that antigen-driven clonal expansion of HIV-1-infected cells could be examined. Peripheral blood samples of up to roughly 200 mL were collected at multiple time points, except for a couple of participants, who underwent leukapheresis at a single time point. In the cross-participant TCR cluster analysis, eight or nine participants were included for CMV and about 7 participants were included for Gag. TCRbeta sequencing assessed the clonality of all cells in each sorted population, while proviral sequencing assessed the clonality of infected cells. The median time the participants had spent on suppressive ART was over six years. Study-wide findings and limitations: Only a small number of individuals took part in the study, and the range of antigens tested was limited. TCR oligoclonality correlated with proviral oligoclonality within the same sorted populations. Enrichment of degenerate expanded CDR3beta sequences was found in antigen-responding cells, suggesting convergent selection of CD4+ responses to CMV and Gag. Bulk TCR analyses could not be limited to the rare CMV-responding cells that actually contained HIV-1 proviruses. Significantly lower TCRbeta richness was observed in CMV- and Gag-responding cells than in anti-CD3/anti-CD28-responding cells, and higher oligoclonality was observed in CMV-responding cells than in CD3/CD28-stimulated and Gag-responding cells.

The immunoSEQ hsTCRB assay version 4 in survey mode was used to sequence TCRbeta repertoires from genomic DNA. Genomic DNA was diluted to approximately 10 ng/uL, and up to roughly 1 ug per sample was used for TCRbeta sequencing. The study's processing was this. TCRbeta data were analyzed in ImmunoSeq Analyzer 3.0, with diversity computed on productive nucleotide rearrangements. Using the Immunarch R package, the improved Chao index served to estimate lower-bound TCR diversity and the Gini coefficient served to estimate clonality. When different nucleotide rearrangements encoded the same CDR3beta amino acid sequence, each rearrangement was treated as a distinct clonotype. Differential abundance analysis identified TCRbeta sequences significantly enriched in antigen-responding cells relative to anti-CD3/anti-CD28-activated cells. GLIPH2 grouped TCRs by predicted peptide-MHC specificity, both within each participant and across combined participant data sets. As stored in TCRdb, this immuneACCESS dataset retains in-frame rearrangements with V and J assigned. A fraction of the clones does not appear; measured against another copy, unresolved V genes explain less than half of the discrepancy, and the remainder lacks a known reason. D and trimming come from the DNA, and the V and J calls and clone size come from that table. The sample yields about 41,000 clones; more than 75% were counted once. The ten largest clones take up 14% of the sample.

The CDR3 runs 15 amino acids, cysteine and phenylalanine included. The entry retains the CDR3 DNA only, 45 bases that are in frame from base 1. CDR1 and CDR2 are read off the germline V gene as LGHNA and YNFKEQ. Trimming leaves V shorter by 1 base and J shorter by 4 bases, with the junction holding 6 bases beyond the gene matches. Taken with the paper, the label for treatment or condition translates to: suppressive antiretroviral therapy. Cells were stimulated with a pool of overlapping HIV-1 Gag 15-mer peptides at 1 ug per peptide per mL. Nonresponding CD40L-negative CD69-negative CD45RO-high memory CD4+ T cells were sorted as memory populations depleted of antigen-responding cells. HIV-1-infected adults in whom suppressive ART had been started during chronic infection were enrolled as participants. Participants had undetectable plasma HIV-1 RNA below 50 copies/mL for at least 4 years. To be included, a participant needed positive CMV serology and a CD4+ T cell count above 400 cells/uL. Before stimulation, PBMCs were isolated using density centrifugation and then depleted of CD8+ T cells. For less than 20 hours, CD8-depleted PBMCs were stimulated with anti-CD28/CD49d costimulation, a CD40-blocking antibody, and enfuvirtide, which was added to prevent new infections. Cell sorting was done on a Beckman Coulter MoFlo Legacy or XDP sorter, and dead cells were excluded with propidium iodide. For samples with more than one million cells, genomic DNA was extracted with the QIAamp DNA Mini Kit, and for all other samples the Quick-DNA Microprep Kit was used.

This TCR came from an adult man with HIV who was CMV-seropositive. The rearrangement joined TRBV4-2 to TRBJ1-2, with 7 middle bases fitting TRBD1. Sequencing was performed on CD4+ T cells sorted from PBMCs after roughly 18-hour stimulation, taken from a patient who received antiretroviral therapy. The cell subset or site label for this specimen denotes: CD40L-CD69- CD45RO-high memory CD4 T cells not responding to Gag peptides. In nucleotide form, the sequence is TGTGCCAGCAGCCAAGGGTTTGGGACAGTCTATGGCTACACCTTC. This yields the protein CASSQGFGTVYGYTF.